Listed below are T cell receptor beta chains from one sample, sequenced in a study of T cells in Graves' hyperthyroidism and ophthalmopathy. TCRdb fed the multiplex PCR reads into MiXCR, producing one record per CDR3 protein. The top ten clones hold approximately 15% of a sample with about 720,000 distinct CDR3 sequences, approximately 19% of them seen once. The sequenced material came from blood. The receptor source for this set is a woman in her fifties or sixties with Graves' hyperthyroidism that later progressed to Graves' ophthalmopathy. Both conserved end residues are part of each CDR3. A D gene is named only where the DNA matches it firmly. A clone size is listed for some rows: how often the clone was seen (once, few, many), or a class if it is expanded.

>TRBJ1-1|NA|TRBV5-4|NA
TGTGCCGCCCGAAGCATGAACACTGAAGCTTTCTTT
CAARSMNTEAFF
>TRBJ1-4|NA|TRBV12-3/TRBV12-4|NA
TGTGCCAGCAGTTTCCAGGGGACAAATGAAAAACTGTTTTTT
CASSFQGTNEKLFF
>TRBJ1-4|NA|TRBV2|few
TGTGCCAGCAGTGGAAGGAAAGGAAAACTGTTTTTT
CASSGRKGKLFF
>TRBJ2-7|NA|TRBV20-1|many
TGCAGTGCCAACTCCGGGGGCAGAATACGCGAGCAGTACTTC
CSANSGGRIREQYF
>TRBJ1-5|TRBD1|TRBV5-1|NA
TGCGCCAGCAGCTTAAGGACAGGGGGTCAGCCCCAGCATTTT
CASSLRTGGQPQHF
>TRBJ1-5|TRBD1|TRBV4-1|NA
TGCGCCAGCACCCTGGACAGGGACCTCAATCAGCCCCAGCATTTT
CASTLDRDLNQPQHF
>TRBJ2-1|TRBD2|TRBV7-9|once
TGTGCCAACAGCGAAGGACTAGCGGGTTACAATGAGCAGTTCTTC
CANSEGLAGYNEQFF
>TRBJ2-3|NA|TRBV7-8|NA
TGTGCCAGCAGCTCGGAAGGGTCGGGGGGCGCAAATACGCAGTATTTT
CASSSEGSGGANTQYF
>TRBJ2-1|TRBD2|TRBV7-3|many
TGTGCCAGCAGCTTGCGCCCGACTAGCGGAGGTTACAATGAGCAGTTCTTC
CASSLRPTSGGYNEQFF
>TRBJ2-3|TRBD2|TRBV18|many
TGTGCCAGCTCACCACGGACTAGCGGGGGATCAGATACGCAGTATTTT
CASSPRTSGGSDTQYF
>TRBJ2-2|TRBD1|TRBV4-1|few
TGCGCCAGCAGCCAAGCGGATAAGGGATGGGACAGGCCCGTTGTTACCGGGGAGCTGTTTTTT
CASSQADKGWDRPVVTGELFF
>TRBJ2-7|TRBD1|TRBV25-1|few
TGTGCCAGCAGTGAATTGGGGACAGGTCCCTACGAGCAGTACTTC
CASSELGTGPYEQYF
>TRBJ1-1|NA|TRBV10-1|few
TGCGCCAGCAGTGGAGGTGAGGGGGGGAACACTGAAGCTTTCTTT
CASSGGEGGNTEAFF
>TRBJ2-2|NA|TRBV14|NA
TGTGCCAGCAGCCAAGCTTCGGTGCCCGGGGAGCTGTTTTTT
CASSQASVPGELFF
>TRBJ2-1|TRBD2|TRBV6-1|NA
TGTGCCAGCAGTCCTAACGGGGGGGTTTATGAGCAGTTCTTC
CASSPNGGVYEQFF
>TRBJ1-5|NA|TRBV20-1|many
TGCAGTGCTAGGGGCCTGGGCGGCATCAGCAATCAGCCCCAGCATTTT
CSARGLGGISNQPQHF
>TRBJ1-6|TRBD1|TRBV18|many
TGTGCCAGCTCACCGACGGGACAGAAGAATTCACCCCTCCACTTT
CASSPTGQKNSPLHF
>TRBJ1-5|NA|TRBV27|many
TGTGCCAGCAGTTTAACTCAGGGGATTAACCAGCCCCAGCATTTT
CASSLTQGINQPQHF
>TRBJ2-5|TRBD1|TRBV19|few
TGTGCCAGTAGTGGACAACGCTCGGGACAGACCCGCCAAGAGACCCAGTACTTC
CASSGQRSGQTRQETQYF
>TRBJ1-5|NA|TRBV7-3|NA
TGTGCCAGCAGCTTAGGTCCCTCCGGGACGCCCCAGCATTTT
CASSLGPSGTPQHF
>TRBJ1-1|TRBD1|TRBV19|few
TGTGCCAGTAGTACCGGGACAGGGGGACACACTGAAGCTTTCTTT
CASSTGTGGHTEAFF
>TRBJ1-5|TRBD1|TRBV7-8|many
TGTGCCAGCAGCCCGGCCAGGACAGGCTTGGGGCAGCCCCAGCATTTT
CASSPARTGLGQPQHF
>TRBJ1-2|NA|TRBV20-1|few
TGCAGTGCTAGTATAGGCAGCGGCTATGGCTACACCTTC
CSASIGSGYGYTF